Below, 5 T cell receptor beta chains from the same sample are listed, as sequenced in a study of shared clonotypes between healthy human individuals. The table came from immunoSEQ multiplex PCR; TCRdb's copy has only in-frame clones and leaves some out. This sample has over a million clones, with around 98.5% found just once. The specimen was naive CD4+ T cells sorted from blood. Subset described: CD45RA+ positively selected. The origin of the receptors is a man younger than 45 in good health.

This clone was counted once. This rearrangement joins TRBV10-2 to TRBJ1-5; D is ambiguous. The germline V and J ends were trimmed by 7 bases and 7 bases, with 14 bases remaining between them. This CDR3 has 13 residues. Germline V lookup: CDR1 WSHSY, CDR2 SAAADI. CDR3 sequence reads: CASNTAHGQPQHF. The CDR3 nucleotides read TGCGCCAGCAACACAGCGCATGGGCAGCCCCAGCATTTT.

The chain has TRBV21-1 and TRBJ1-5; no DNA check was done on the table's D call, TRBD1. TRBV21-1 is marked as a pseudogene. The CDR3 sequence is 16 residues long. The CDR3 reads CASSKEPGQDNQPQHF. The CDR3 bases are TGTGCCAGCAGCAAAGAACCAGGACAGGACAATCAGCCCCAGCATTTT.

The chain uses TRBV5-4 and TRBJ2-3; 11 nucleotides align to TRBD2. CDR1 and CDR2 from the germline V gene are SGHNT and YYREEE (reference sequence). The CDR3 sequence is 16 residues long. V dropped 3 bases and J dropped 4; count of bases not matched to a gene: 7. CDR3 bases: TGTGCCAGCAGCTCCCGTAGCGGGAGGGCCGCAGATACGCAGTATTTT. It translates to CASSSRSGRAADTQYF.

The chain employs TRBV4-3 and TRBJ2-7, with D unclear. Per the germline V gene, CDR1 is LGHNA and CDR2 is YSLEER. This CDR3 region has 15 residues. The V and J ends lost 0 bases and 3 bases respectively, with 12 bases between them. The chain's CDR3 is CASSQERLSFYEQYF. The DNA for the CDR3 is TGCGCCAGCAGCCAAGAGCGGTTATCTTTCTACGAGCAGTACTTC.

The V call is TRBV10-1, the J call TRBJ2-1; TRBD2 matches 9 bases. Germline CDR1 WNHNN, CDR2 SYGVQD (reference sequence). Trimming removed 3 bases from V and 14 bases from J; junction bases left unmatched: 8. CDR3 size: 13 residues. The CDR3 bases are TGCGCCAGCAGTGATGTCGGACTAGCGACGAAGTTCTTC. Its translation: CASSDVGLATKFF.